These 19 T cell receptor beta chains originate from one sample sequenced in a study of OX40 agonist ivuxolimab in advanced cancers. Using immunoSEQ multiplex PCR, the repertoire was profiled, and TCRdb retains in-frame clones only, with some absent. Of over 45,000 clones listed, approximately 86% were seen once; the top ten hold 3% to 3.5%. The sample here was CD4+ or CD8+ T cells sorted from blood, taken in a trial of the OX40 agonist ivuxolimab. Source of these receptors: an adult with an advanced solid tumor such as melanoma, head and neck, liver or kidney cancer.

The rearrangement uses TRBV10-1 and TRBJ2-7; D perhaps matches TRBD2 (5 bases). There are 14 residues in the CDR3. The germline V gene has CDR1 WNHNN and CDR2 SYGVQD (reference sequence). Trimming took 3 bases from V and 6 from J, leaving 15 bases between them. DNA of the CDR3: TGCGCCAGCAGTGATGGGTCGGGATGGGCCGAGCAGTACTTC. The encoded protein is CASSDGSGWAEQYF.

The chain's CDR3 is CASTKGTSGSNEQFF. The CDR3 coding sequence is TGTGCCAGCACCAAAGGGACTAGCGGCAGCAATGAGCAGTTCTTC. The rearrangement joins TRBV28 to TRBJ2-1, with 11 bases matching TRBD2. From germline, CDR1 is MDHEN and CDR2 SYDVKM. This CDR3 region has 15 residues. J lost 6 bases, V lost 7 bases, and 8 bases had no gene match.

This clone was detected once. The V and J genes are TRBV29-1 and TRBJ2-3, with D unclear. Trimming removed 3 bases from V and 4 bases from J, with 8 bases in between. The CDR3 is made up of 12 amino acids. In germline, CDR1 is SQVTM, CDR2 ANQGSEA. The CDR3 is CSVEHGADTQYF. In DNA, the CDR3 is TGCAGCGTTGAGCATGGCGCAGATACGCAGTATTTT.

V gene TRBV19 combines with J gene TRBJ1-1; D uncertain. Trimming left V 1 base short and J 6 bases short, with 12 bases between. CDR3 length equals 14 residues. Germline CDR1 is LNHDA and CDR2 is SQIVND (reference sequence). CDR3 DNA sequence: TGTGCCAGTAGTATAGGGCACCCGAGCGCTGAAGCTTTCTTT. Protein: CASSIGHPSAEAFF.

The genes are TRBV6-5 and TRBJ1-4; TRBD1 is a possible D gene (5 bases). This CDR3 is 14 amino acids long. Germline loops: CDR1 MNHEY, CDR2 SVGAGI. V gave up 6 bases and J gave up 2 bases, with 10 bases separating them. The CDR3 sequence: CASSAGRTNEKLFF. The CDR3, as DNA: TGTGCCAGCAGCGCAGGGAGGACTAATGAAAAACTGTTTTTT.

The rearrangement uses TRBV11-2 and TRBJ2-1, with D hard to call. The ends were cut back, 0 bases at V and 0 bases at J, with 6 bases in the middle. Germline-derived CDR1 and CDR2 are SGHAT and FQNNGV. This CDR3 is built from 15 residues. CDR3 residues: CASSLDTSSYNEQFF. In nucleotides, the CDR3 is TGTGCCAGCAGCTTAGACACAAGCTCCTACAATGAGCAGTTCTTC.

The CDR3 DNA reads as TGTGCCAGCTCGGGGGAGAGGGGGACCTACAATGAGCAGTTCTTC. Protein sequence: CASSGERGTYNEQFF. The chain links TRBV2 to TRBJ2-1; D assignment may be TRBD1 or TRBD2 (6 bases each). The V end was cut by 8 bases, the J end by 2 bases, with 16 bases between. The CDR3 is made up of 15 amino acids. CDR1 and CDR2 from the germline V gene are SNHLY and FYNNEI.

The rearrangement uses TRBV30 and TRBJ1-5, with TRBD1 as a possible D gene (6 bases). The V end was cut by 0 bases, the J end by 7 bases, with 10 bases between. Per germline, CDR1 GTSNPN and CDR2 SVGIG (reference sequence). The CDR3 has 13 residues. CDR3: CAWSVTGMQPQHF. The CDR3 DNA sequence: TGTGCCTGGAGTGTCACAGGGATGCAGCCCCAGCATTTT.

The V gene is TRBV28, the J gene TRBJ2-1; possible D gene TRBD2, 6 bases. V was shortened by 3 bases and J by 4 bases, with 13 bases between the two germline ends. The CDR3 runs to 15 residues. Germline CDR1 and CDR2: MDHEN and SYDVKM. DNA for the CDR3: TGTGCCAGCAGTTTTGGGGGGTTACTTTACAATGAGCAGTTCTTC. It encodes CASSFGGLLYNEQFF.

The chain is built from TRBV19 and TRBJ2-7; TRBD1 might be the D (6 bases). Looked up from germline, CDR1 is LNHDA and CDR2 is SQIVND (reference sequence). V lost 4 bases and J 1 base, leaving 14 bases between the germline ends. The CDR3 runs to 15 residues. CDR3 sequence (DNA): TGTGCCAGTAGTAGTCGACAGGCTGGTTCCTACGAGCAGTACTTC. Translation: CASSSRQAGSYEQYF.

The genes are TRBV6-5 and TRBJ1-1, with D uncertain. V lost 5 bases, J lost 3 bases, and 10 bases lay in between. Germline loops: CDR1 MNHEY, CDR2 SVGAGI. This CDR3 has 13 amino acids. CDR3 in amino acids: CASSARRDTEAFF. CDR3 nucleotides: TGTGCCAGCAGTGCCCGACGGGACACTGAAGCTTTCTTT.

V and J are TRBV5-5 and TRBJ2-1; no clear D. The CDR3 is made up of 15 amino acids. The V and J ends lost 3 bases and 7 bases respectively, with 17 bases between them. Germline CDR1 reads SGHKS; CDR2 reads YYEKEE (reference sequence). DNA for the CDR3: TGTGCCAGCAGCTCAGACATCAGAATTGTAAATGAGCAGTTCTTC. Translating gives CASSSDIRIVNEQFF.

The chain uses TRBV30 and TRBJ2-1; D might be TRBD1 or TRBD2, each matching 7 bases. The germline V gene has CDR1 GTSNPN and CDR2 SVGIG (reference sequence). V gave up 0 bases and J gave up 1 base, with 22 bases separating them. The CDR3 is made up of 19 amino acids. CDR3 nucleotide sequence: TGTGCCTGGAGTGTTTATGGAAAGGTCCAGGGGGGGTCCTACAATGAGCAGTTCTTC. As protein: CAWSVYGKVQGGSYNEQFF.

This clone was seen more than once but under ten times. V and J are TRBV14 and TRBJ1-2; D perhaps matches TRBD1 (5 bases). The CDR3 has 12 residues. V was pared by 2 bases and J by 7 bases, with 8 bases between. In germline, CDR1 is SGHDN, CDR2 FVKESK. The CDR3 region has the DNA TGTGCCAGCAGCCAATTCAGGGCTGGCTACACCTTC. This sequence encodes CASSQFRAGYTF.

The chain couples TRBV29-1 to TRBJ1-4; D possibly corresponds to TRBD1 (5 bases). CDR1 is SQVTM and CDR2 is ANQGSEA in the germline V gene. Trimming left V 7 bases short and J 7 bases short, with 19 bases between. The CDR3 length is 14 residues. The CDR3 coding sequence is TGCAGCGGGCAAACCGGGGGGGGTGGTGAAAAACTGTTTTTT. This translates into CSGQTGGGGEKLFF.

The CDR3 bases are TGTGCCAGCAGCAAAGGCCGGACAGGGTTGAATGGCTACACCTTC. The encoded protein is CASSKGRTGLNGYTF. The rearrangement links TRBV21-1 to TRBJ1-2; the D call in the table, TRBD1, was not verified against the DNA. TRBV21-1 is recorded as a pseudogene. The CDR3 covers 15 residues.

This chain connects TRBV7-9 to TRBJ2-1; TRBD1 matches at 7 bases. Trimming at V came to 5 bases and at J to 5 bases, leaving 9 bases not matched to a gene. CDR1 and CDR2 (germline): SEHNR, FQNEAQ (reference sequence). The length of the CDR3 is 15 residues. DNA for the CDR3: TGTGCCAGCAGCCAGGGGGTTAGGGAGAACAATGAGCAGTTCTTC. Translating it yields CASSQGVRENNEQFF.

This clone turned up a few times. The rearrangement links TRBV27 to TRBJ1-5; D is unresolved. The CDR3 is 13 amino acids. The germline V and J ends were trimmed by 6 bases and 7 bases, with 13 bases remaining between them. Looked up from germline, CDR1 is MNHEY and CDR2 is SMNVEV (reference sequence). The CDR3 DNA is TGTGCCAGCAGGGCCACGATTCAACAGCCCCAGCATTTT. It codes for CASRATIQQPQHF.

J is TRBJ1-3 and V is TRBV7-6; the D gene is possibly TRBD1 (5 bases). Between the trimmed V and J ends, which lost 3 bases and 0 bases, there was a span of 21 bases. Germline loops: CDR1 SGHVS, CDR2 FNYEAQ. This CDR3 has 19 residues. The CDR3 DNA sequence: TGTGCCAGCAGCTTGCTGACAGATTCCCCGTACTTCTCTGGAAACACCATATATTTT. This codes for CASSLLTDSPYFSGNTIYF. The full variable domain, its missing parts supplied by reference TRBV7-6 and TRBJ1-3, is GAGVSQSPRYKVTKRGQDVALRCDPISGHVSLYWYRQALGQGPEFLTYFNYEAQQDKSGLPNDRFSAERPEGSISTLTIQRTEQRDSAMYRCASSLLTDSPYFSGNTIYFGEGSWLTVV.